Each of the 24 T cell receptor beta chains below was sequenced from the same sample in a study of blood T cell repertoires in COVID-19 (dated by TCRdb to the early 2020s). Libraries were made using the immunoSEQ multiplex PCR assay. Drawn from immuneACCESS, this table holds only the in-frame rearrangements with V and J called that TCRdb kept. Clones are partly lost; checked studies trace under half to an unresolved V gene and leave the rest unexplained. Recorded for this sample are over 8,000 clones; around 88% of them occurred a single time. The ten most abundant clones make up around 7.2% of the sample. The sequenced sample was peripheral blood. These receptor sequences come from a human donor with active COVID-19. The donor label of this sample is uncertain.

The chain joins TRBV7-3 to TRBJ2-2; the match to TRBD1 covers 7 bases. The CDR3 consists of 14 residues. J lost 7 bases, V lost 5 bases, and 7 bases had no gene match. Germline V gene lookup returns CDR1 SGHTA and CDR2 FQGTGA. CDR3 sequence reads: CASSPPRTGGELFF. In DNA form, the CDR3 reads TGTGCCAGCAGCCCCCCCCGGACAGGCGGGGAGCTGTTTTTT.

J is TRBJ1-1 and V is TRBV23-1; the D gene is possibly TRBD1 (5 bases). TRBV23-1 is noted as an ORF with a role that remains uncertain. V gave up 3 bases and J gave up 5 bases, with 16 bases separating them. This CDR3 spans 15 amino acids. The CDR3 here is CASSHCGRVYTEAFF. In nucleotides, the CDR3 is TGCGCCAGCAGTCATTGTGGCAGGGTTTATACTGAAGCTTTCTTT.

The chain combines TRBV27 with TRBJ1-2; 7 bases map to TRBD1. The CDR3 is made up of 14 amino acids. Germline CDR1 and CDR2: MNHEY and SMNVEV (reference sequence). Trimming removed 11 bases from V and 2 bases from J; junction bases left unmatched: 11. The chain's CDR3 is CAGVIAGQNYGYTF. In DNA, the CDR3 is TGTGCCGGCGTGATCGCGGGACAGAACTATGGCTACACCTTC.

This chain connects TRBV20-1 to TRBJ1-5, with unresolved D. The CDR3 is made up of 14 amino acids. Germline V gene lookup returns CDR1 DFQATT and CDR2 SNEGSKA (reference sequence). Trimming removed 4 bases at V and 7 bases at J, with 17 bases between. CDR3 in amino acids: CSATEGKGGQPQHF. The DNA of the CDR3 is TGCAGTGCTACTGAGGGAAAGGGCGGGCAGCCCCAGCATTTT.

The chain couples TRBV5-1 to TRBJ2-3; tentative D call: TRBD1 (5 bases). V was trimmed by 0 bases and J by 2 bases, leaving 10 bases between them. Germline CDR1 and CDR2: SGHRS and YFSETQ. There are 15 residues in the CDR3. In DNA, the CDR3 is TGCGCCAGCAGCTTGGTGGCAGGGAACACAGATACGCAGTATTTT. Amino acids: CASSLVAGNTDTQYF.

The rearrangement links TRBV6-5 to TRBJ2-7; 8 bases match TRBD1. Per germline, CDR1 MNHEY and CDR2 SVGAGI. The CDR3 sequence is 14 residues long. V lost 5 bases, J lost 2 bases, and 5 bases stayed unmatched. The CDR3 spells CASSPQGVAYEQYV. The CDR3 nucleotides read TGTGCCAGCAGTCCACAGGGGGTTGCCTACGAGCAGTACGTC.

The J gene is TRBJ1-2, the V gene TRBV29-1; a weak D match, TRBD1 (5 bases). The germline V gene encodes CDR1 SQVTM and CDR2 ANQGSEA. The CDR3 extends over 10 amino acids. V lost 4 bases, J lost 8 bases, and 8 bases lay in between. CDR3 in amino acids: CSVVTDGYTF. As DNA, the CDR3 is TGCAGCGTTGTGACAGACGGCTACACCTTC.

This clone was picked up one time. The rearrangement uses TRBV30 and TRBJ1-2, with D perhaps matching TRBD1 (5 bases). V gave up 5 bases and J gave up 2 bases, with 9 bases separating them. The CDR3 spans 12 residues. The germline V gene has CDR1 GTSNPN and CDR2 SVGIG (reference sequence). CDR3 bases: TGTGCCTGGGTGACAGACAACTATGGCTACACCTTC. Residues: CAWVTDNYGYTF.

The chain carries TRBV24-1 and TRBJ2-3; D is perhaps TRBD2 (6 bases). The V end lost 5 bases, the J end lost 10 bases, and 21 bases lay between the germline ends. CDR1 and CDR2 from the germline V gene are KGHDR and SFDVKD. CDR3 length equals 15 residues. DNA for the CDR3: TGTGCCACCAGTGGTGGGGCCCCAATGGGGACTTCGCAGTATTTT. Its translation: CATSGGAPMGTSQYF.

The chain recombines TRBV15 with TRBJ2-5; 7 bases align to TRBD1. CDR1 is LNHNV and CDR2 is YYDKDF in the germline V gene (reference sequence). This CDR3 has 15 amino acids. Losses at the gene ends were 2 bases for V and 2 bases for J; bases not matched to a gene: 5. CDR3 region: CATSRNRGYQETQYF. The CDR3 coding sequence is TGTGCCACCAGCAGAAACAGGGGCTATCAAGAGACCCAGTACTTC.

The chain links TRBV21-1 to TRBJ2-7; the DNA was not used to check the table's D call, TRBD2. TRBV21-1 represents a pseudogene. The CDR3 is made up of 12 amino acids. CDR3 protein: CASIKTSEEQYV. The CDR3 region has the DNA TGTGCCAGCATAAAGACTTCCGAGGAGCAGTACGTC.

This clone was seen a few times. The chain links TRBV7-9 to TRBJ1-5, with D unresolved. The germline V and J ends were trimmed by 3 bases and 1 base, with 13 bases remaining between them. Germline assignment: CDR1 SEHNR and CDR2 FQNEAQ (reference sequence). The CDR3 contains 16 residues. The CDR3 DNA is TGTGCCAGCAGCTTTGTTGACACGGCGAGCAATCAGCCCCAGCATTTT. Translating gives CASSFVDTASNQPQHF.

In its sample, this clone was seen once. This CDR3 is CASSVEAGGGNTIYF. The DNA for the CDR3 is TGTGCCAGCAGCGTAGAAGCAGGGGGCGGAAACACCATATATTTT. V is TRBV9 and J is TRBJ1-3; 8 bases are shared with TRBD1. This CDR3 is built from 15 residues. Germline V gene sequence: CDR1 SGDLS, CDR2 YYNGEE. V was pared by 0 bases and J by 4 bases, with 3 bases of the junction left unmatched. The variable domain in full, completed from reference TRBV9 and TRBJ1-3, reads DSGVTQTPKHLITATGQRVTLRCSPRSGDLSVYWYQQSLDQGLQFLIQYYNGEERAKGNILERFSAQQFPDLHSELNLSSLELGDSALYFCASSVEAGGGNTIYFGEGSWLTVV.

J is TRBJ2-1 and V is TRBV29-1, with 12 bases lining up with TRBD2. The CDR3 totals 13 residues. Per the germline V gene, CDR1 is SQVTM and CDR2 is ANQGSEA. The V gene end was trimmed by 7 bases and the J gene end by 4 bases; junction bases not matched to a gene: 2. The CDR3 DNA follows: TGCAGCGCTAGCGGGAGGGCTTACAATGAGCAGTTCTTC. Its protein is CSASGRAYNEQFF.

The chain recombines TRBV28 with TRBJ1-1, with D possibly being TRBD1 (5 bases). CDR1 is MDHEN and CDR2 is SYDVKM in the germline V gene. Trimming took off 8 bases at V and 2 bases at J, with 12 bases between the two ends. The CDR3 sequence is 13 residues long. The CDR3 sequence: CASRGSFNTEAFF. CDR3 sequence (DNA): TGTGCCAGCCGGGGGAGTTTTAACACTGAAGCTTTCTTT.

Written as DNA, the CDR3 is TGTGCCAGCAGCCAAGTGGGGAGCGGAGAGACCCAGTACTTC. Its protein product is CASSQVGSGETQYF. The chain links TRBV14 to TRBJ2-5; possible D gene TRBD2, 5 bases. V lost 1 base to trimming and J lost 4 bases, with 10 bases between them. The CDR3 spans 14 residues. Germline V gene data show CDR1 as SGHDN and CDR2 as FVKESK.

This clone appeared a few times. This chain uses TRBV19 with TRBJ1-2, with TRBD1 matching 7 bases. Germline values: CDR1 LNHDA, CDR2 SQIVND (reference sequence). CDR3 length: 17 amino acids. V dropped 0 bases and J dropped 6; count of bases not matched to a gene: 13. CDR3 sequence (DNA): TGTGCCAGTAGTATAGATCAGGCTTTGGAGGGGGCGAATGGCTACACCTTC. Its translation is CASSIDQALEGANGYTF.

V and J are TRBV27 and TRBJ2-7; weak D call: TRBD1 (5 bases). V lost 4 bases, J lost 6 bases, and 16 bases lay in between. The V gene's germline CDR1 is MNHEY and CDR2 SMNVEV (reference sequence). The CDR3 covers 14 residues. CDR3 in DNA: TGTGCCAGCAGTTCCTCACGCAGGGCTGGCGAGCAGTACTTC. Translating gives CASSSSRRAGEQYF.

V usage is TRBV5-1 and J usage is TRBJ2-3, with D possibly TRBD2 on 7 matching bases. The V gene lost 2 bases and the J gene lost 2 bases, with 24 bases spanning the gap. The CDR3 covers 19 residues. Germline V gene sequence: CDR1 SGHRS, CDR2 YFSETQ. The CDR3 spells CASSLPLNRGEGDTDTQYF. CDR3 in DNA: TGCGCCAGCAGCTTACCCCTGAACCGGGGGGAGGGGGACACAGATACGCAGTATTTT. Based on the CDR3 plus reference TRBV5-1 and TRBJ2-3, the full variable domain is KAGVTQTPRYLIKTRGQQVTLSCSPISGHRSVSWYQQTPGQGLQFLFEYFSETQRNKGNFPGRFSGRQFSNSRSEMNVSTLELGDSALYLCASSLPLNRGEGDTDTQYFGPGTRLTVL.

The chain combines TRBV28 with TRBJ2-4; 7 bases are a match to TRBD2. This CDR3 region has 14 residues. Germline V gene lookup returns CDR1 MDHEN and CDR2 SYDVKM. The junction had 4 bases not matched to a gene; V was cut back by 6 bases and J by 2 bases. The CDR3 reads CASSPGGPKNIQYF. For the CDR3, the DNA is TGTGCCAGCAGCCCGGGGGGACCCAAAAACATTCAGTACTTC.

The V call is TRBV21-1, the J call TRBJ2-7; the table assigns TRBD2, which was not confirmed against the DNA. TRBV21-1 represents a pseudogene. This CDR3 contains 17 residues. DNA of the CDR3: TGTGCCAGCAGCAAAGACCCTAAAAGCGGGAGCTGCTACGAGCAGTACGTC. Translated, it gives CASSKDPKSGSCYEQYV.

The chain combines TRBV6-1 with TRBJ1-2; maybe TRBD1 (6 bases). In germline, CDR1 is MNHNS, CDR2 SASEGT. This CDR3 contains 13 residues. V lost 3 bases and J lost 8, with 13 bases in between. CDR3 coding DNA: TGTGCCAGCAGTGAGGGCCAGGGGACCGGCTACACCTTC. The encoded protein is CASSEGQGTGYTF.

The rearrangement links TRBV14 to TRBJ1-2, with D unclear. The V end lost 3 bases, the J end lost 5 bases, and 13 bases lay between the germline ends. Looked up from germline, CDR1 is SGHDN and CDR2 is FVKESK. The CDR3 is 14 amino acids. The CDR3 nucleotides are TGTGCCAGCAGCCATCGCGGCAGCTGGTATGGCTACACCTTC. Its translation is CASSHRGSWYGYTF.

V and J are TRBV27 and TRBJ1-6; TRBD1 matches at 7 bases. Germline V lookup: CDR1 MNHEY, CDR2 SMNVEV (reference sequence). This CDR3 spans 16 amino acids. V dropped 6 bases and J dropped 2; count of bases not matched to a gene: 7. In DNA, the CDR3 is TGTGCCAGCAGCCCCGGACAGGTCACCTATAATTCACCCCTCCACTTT. It codes for CASSPGQVTYNSPLHF.